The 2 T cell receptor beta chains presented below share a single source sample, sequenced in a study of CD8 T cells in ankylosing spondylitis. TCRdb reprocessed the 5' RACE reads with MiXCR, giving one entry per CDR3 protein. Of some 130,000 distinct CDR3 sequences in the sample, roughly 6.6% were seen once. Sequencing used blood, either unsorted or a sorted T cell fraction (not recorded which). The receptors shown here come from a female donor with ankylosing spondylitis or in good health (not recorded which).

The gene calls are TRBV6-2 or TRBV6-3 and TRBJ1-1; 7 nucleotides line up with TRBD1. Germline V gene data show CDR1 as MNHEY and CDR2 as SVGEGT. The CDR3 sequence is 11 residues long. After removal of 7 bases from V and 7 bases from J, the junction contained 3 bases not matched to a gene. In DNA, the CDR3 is TGTGCCAGCAACCAGGGGGTTGAAGCTTTCTTT. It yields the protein CASNQGVEAFF.

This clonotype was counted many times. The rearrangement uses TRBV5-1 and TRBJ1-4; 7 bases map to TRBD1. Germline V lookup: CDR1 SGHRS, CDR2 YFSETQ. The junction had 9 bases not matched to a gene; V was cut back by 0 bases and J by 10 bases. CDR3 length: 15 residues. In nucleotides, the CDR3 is TGCGCCAGCAGCTTGGGGGACAGCCCTTTTGGAAAACTGTTTTTT. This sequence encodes CASSLGDSPFGKLFF.